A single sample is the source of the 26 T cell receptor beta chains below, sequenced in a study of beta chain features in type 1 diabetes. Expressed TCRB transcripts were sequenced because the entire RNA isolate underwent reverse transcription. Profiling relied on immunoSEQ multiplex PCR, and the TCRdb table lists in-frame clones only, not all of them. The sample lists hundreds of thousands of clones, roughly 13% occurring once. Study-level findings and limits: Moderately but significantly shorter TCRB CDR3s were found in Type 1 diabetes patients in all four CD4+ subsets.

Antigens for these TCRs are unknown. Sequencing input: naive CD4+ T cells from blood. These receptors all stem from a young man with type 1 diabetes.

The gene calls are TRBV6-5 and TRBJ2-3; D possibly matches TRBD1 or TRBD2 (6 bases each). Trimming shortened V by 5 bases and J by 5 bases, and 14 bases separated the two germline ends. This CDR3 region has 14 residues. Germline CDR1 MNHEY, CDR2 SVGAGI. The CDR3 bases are TGTGCCAGCAGTGAGGGTGGAGGGGGAGATACGCAGTATTTT. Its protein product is CASSEGGGGDTQYF.

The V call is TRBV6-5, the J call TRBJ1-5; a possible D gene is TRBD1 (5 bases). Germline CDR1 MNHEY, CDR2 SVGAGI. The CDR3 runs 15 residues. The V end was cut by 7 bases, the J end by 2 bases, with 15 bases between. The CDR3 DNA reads TGTGCCAGCACCTACGACAGTTCTGGCAATCAGCCCCAGCATTTT. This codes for CASTYDSSGNQPQHF.

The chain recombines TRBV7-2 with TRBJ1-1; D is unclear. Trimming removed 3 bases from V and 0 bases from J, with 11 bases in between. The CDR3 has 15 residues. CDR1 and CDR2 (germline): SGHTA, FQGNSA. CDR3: CASSFLGNLNTEAFF. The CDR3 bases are TGTGCCAGCAGCTTCCTAGGGAATCTGAACACTGAAGCTTTCTTT.

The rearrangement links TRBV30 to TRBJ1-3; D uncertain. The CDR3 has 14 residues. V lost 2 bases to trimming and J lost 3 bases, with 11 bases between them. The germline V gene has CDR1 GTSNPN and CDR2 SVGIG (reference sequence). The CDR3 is CAWSPDGLGNTIYF. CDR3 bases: TGTGCCTGGAGTCCCGACGGGCTTGGAAACACCATATATTTT.

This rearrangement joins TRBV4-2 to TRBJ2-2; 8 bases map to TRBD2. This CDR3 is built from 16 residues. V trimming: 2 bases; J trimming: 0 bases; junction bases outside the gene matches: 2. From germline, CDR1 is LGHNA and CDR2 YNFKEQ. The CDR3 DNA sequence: TGTGCCAGCAGCCAACAAGCGGGGGCGAACACCGGGGAGCTGTTTTTT. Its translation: CASSQQAGANTGELFF.

The chain's CDR3 is CASSYRQVETQYF. For the CDR3, the DNA is TGCGCCAGCAGCTATCGACAGGTAGAGACCCAGTACTTC. V usage is TRBV5-1 and J usage is TRBJ2-5; TRBD1 is a possible D gene (6 bases). Germline V CDR1 and CDR2: SGHRS, YFSETQ. V dropped 3 bases and J dropped 4 bases, with 10 bases sitting between them. The CDR3 sequence is 13 residues long.

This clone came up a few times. This chain's CDR3 is CASRNDMGGNTIYF. CDR3 DNA sequence: TGCGCCAGCAGGAACGATATGGGTGGAAACACCATATATTTT. The chain joins TRBV5-1 to TRBJ1-3; no clear D gene. Trimming cost V 5 bases and J 3 bases, with 12 bases left between them. CDR3 length equals 14 residues. Germline-derived CDR1 and CDR2 are SGHRS and YFSETQ.

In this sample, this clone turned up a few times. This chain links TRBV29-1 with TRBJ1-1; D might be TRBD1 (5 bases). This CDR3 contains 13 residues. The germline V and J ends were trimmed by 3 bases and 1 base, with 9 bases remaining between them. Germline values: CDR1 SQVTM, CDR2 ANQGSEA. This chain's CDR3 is CSVDIQGNTEAFF. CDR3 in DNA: TGCAGCGTTGATATTCAGGGGAACACTGAAGCTTTCTTT.

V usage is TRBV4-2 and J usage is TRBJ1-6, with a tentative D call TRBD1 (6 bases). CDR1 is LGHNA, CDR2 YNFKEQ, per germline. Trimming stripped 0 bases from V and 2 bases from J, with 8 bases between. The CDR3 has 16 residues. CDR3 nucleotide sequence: TGTGCCAGCAGCCAAGAGGGGACACCCTATAATTCACCCCTCCACTTT. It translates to CASSQEGTPYNSPLHF.

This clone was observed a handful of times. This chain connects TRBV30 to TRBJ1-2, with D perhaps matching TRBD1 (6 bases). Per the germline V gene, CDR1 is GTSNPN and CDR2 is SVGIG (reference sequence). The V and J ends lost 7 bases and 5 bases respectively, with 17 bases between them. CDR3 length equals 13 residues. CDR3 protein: CAYLGGLWYGYTF. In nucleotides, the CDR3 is TGTGCCTACTTAGGGGGGCTTTGGTATGGCTACACCTTC.

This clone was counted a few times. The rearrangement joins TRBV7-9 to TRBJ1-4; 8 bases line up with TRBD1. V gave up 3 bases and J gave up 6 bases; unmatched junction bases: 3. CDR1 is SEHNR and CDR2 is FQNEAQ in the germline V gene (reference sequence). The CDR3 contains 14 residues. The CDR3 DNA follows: TGTGCCAGCAGCTTCGGGACAGGCCATGAAAAACTGTTTTTT. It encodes CASSFGTGHEKLFF.

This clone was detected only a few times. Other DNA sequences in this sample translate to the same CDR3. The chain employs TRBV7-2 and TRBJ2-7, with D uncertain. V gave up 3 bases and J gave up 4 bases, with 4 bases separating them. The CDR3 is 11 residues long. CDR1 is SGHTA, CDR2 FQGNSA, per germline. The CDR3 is CASSFTYEQYF. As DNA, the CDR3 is TGTGCCAGCAGCTTTACTTACGAGCAGTACTTC. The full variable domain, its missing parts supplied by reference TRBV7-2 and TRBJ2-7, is GAGVSQSPSNKVTEKGKDVELRCDPISGHTALYWYRQSLGQGLEFLIYFQGNSAPDKSGLPSDRFSAERTGGSVSTLTIQRTQQEDSAVYLCASSFTYEQYFGPGTRLTVT.

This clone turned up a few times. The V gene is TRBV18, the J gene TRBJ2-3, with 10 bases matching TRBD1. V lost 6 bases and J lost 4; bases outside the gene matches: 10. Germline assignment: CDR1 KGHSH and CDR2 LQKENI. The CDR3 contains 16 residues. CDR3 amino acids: CASSLAGTGVADTQYF. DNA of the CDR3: TGTGCCAGCTCCCTCGCCGGGACAGGGGTGGCAGATACGCAGTATTTT.

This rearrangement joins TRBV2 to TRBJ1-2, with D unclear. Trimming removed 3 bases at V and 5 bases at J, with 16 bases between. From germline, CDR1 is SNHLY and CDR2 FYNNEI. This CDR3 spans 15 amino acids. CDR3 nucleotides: TGTGCCAGCAGTGATTGGTCAAATACTATTTATGGCTACACCTTC. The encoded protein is CASSDWSNTIYGYTF. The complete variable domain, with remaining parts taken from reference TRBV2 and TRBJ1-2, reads EPEVTQTPSHQVTQMGQEVILRCVPISNHLYFYWYRQILGQKVEFLVSFYNNEISEKSEIFDDQFSVERPDGSNFTLKIRSTKLEDSAMYFCASSDWSNTIYGYTFGSGTRLTVV.

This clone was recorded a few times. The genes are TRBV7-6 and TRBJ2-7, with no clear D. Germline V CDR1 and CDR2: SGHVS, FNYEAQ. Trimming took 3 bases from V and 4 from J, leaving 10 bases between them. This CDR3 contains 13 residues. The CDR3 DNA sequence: TGTGCCAGCAGCTTTGACCAAAGGTACGAGCAGTACTTC. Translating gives CASSFDQRYEQYF.

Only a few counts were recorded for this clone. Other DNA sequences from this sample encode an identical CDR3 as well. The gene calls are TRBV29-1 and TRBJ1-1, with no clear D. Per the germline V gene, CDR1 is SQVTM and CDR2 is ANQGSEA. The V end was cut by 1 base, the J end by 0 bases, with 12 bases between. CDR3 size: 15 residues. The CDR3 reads CSVEGSVQLNTEAFF. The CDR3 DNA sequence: TGCAGCGTTGAAGGTTCTGTACAGTTGAACACTGAAGCTTTCTTT.

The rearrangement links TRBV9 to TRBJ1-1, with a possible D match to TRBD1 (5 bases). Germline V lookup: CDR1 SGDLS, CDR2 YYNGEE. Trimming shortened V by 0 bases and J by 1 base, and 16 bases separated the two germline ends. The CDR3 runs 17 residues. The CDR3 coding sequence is TGTGCCAGCAGCGTAGCTGGGGGGGTGCGGACGAACACTGAAGCTTTCTTT. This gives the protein CASSVAGGVRTNTEAFF. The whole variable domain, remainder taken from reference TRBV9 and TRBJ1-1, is DSGVTQTPKHLITATGQRVTLRCSPRSGDLSVYWYQQSLDQGLQFLIQYYNGEERAKGNILERFSAQQFPDLHSELNLSSLELGDSALYFCASSVAGGVRTNTEAFFGQGTRLTVV.

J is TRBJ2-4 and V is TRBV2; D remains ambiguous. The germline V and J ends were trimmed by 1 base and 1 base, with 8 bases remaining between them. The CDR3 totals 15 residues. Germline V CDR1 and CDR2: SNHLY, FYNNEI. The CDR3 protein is CASSEVLPAKNIQYF. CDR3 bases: TGTGCCAGCAGTGAAGTGCTCCCTGCCAAAAACATTCAGTACTTC.

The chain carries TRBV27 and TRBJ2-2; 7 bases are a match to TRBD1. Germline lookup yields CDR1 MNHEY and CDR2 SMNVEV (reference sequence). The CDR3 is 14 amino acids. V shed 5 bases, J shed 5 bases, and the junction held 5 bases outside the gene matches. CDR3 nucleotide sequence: TGTGCCAGCAGTCCCCGACAGGGAACCGGGGAGCTGTTTTTT. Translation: CASSPRQGTGELFF.

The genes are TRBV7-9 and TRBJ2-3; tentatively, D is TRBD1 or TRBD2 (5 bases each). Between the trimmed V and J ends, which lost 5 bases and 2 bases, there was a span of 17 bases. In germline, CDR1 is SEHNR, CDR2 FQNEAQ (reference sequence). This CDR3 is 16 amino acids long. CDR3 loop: CASSHPGTQNTDTQYF. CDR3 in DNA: TGTGCCAGCAGCCATCCCGGGACCCAAAACACAGATACGCAGTATTTT. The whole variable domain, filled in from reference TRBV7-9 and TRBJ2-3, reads DTGVSQNPRHKITKRGQNVTFRCDPISEHNRLYWYRQTLGQGPEFLTYFQNEAQLEKSRLLSDRFSAERPKGSFSTLEIQRTEQGDSAMYLCASSHPGTQNTDTQYFGPGTRLTVL.

For the CDR3, the DNA is TGTGCCAGCGGACAAAACTATGGCTACACCTTC. It translates to CASGQNYGYTF. This rearrangement joins TRBV28 to TRBJ1-2; maybe TRBD1 (5 bases). Trimming took off 8 bases at V and 2 bases at J, with 6 bases between the two ends. Germline values: CDR1 MDHEN, CDR2 SYDVKM. This CDR3 comprises 11 residues.

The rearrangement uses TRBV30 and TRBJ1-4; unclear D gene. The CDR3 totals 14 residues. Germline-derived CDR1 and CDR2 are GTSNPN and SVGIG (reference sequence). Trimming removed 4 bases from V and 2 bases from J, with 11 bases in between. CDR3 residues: CAWTGGRTNEKLFF. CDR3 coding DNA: TGTGCCTGGACGGGCGGGCGGACTAATGAAAAACTGTTTTTT.

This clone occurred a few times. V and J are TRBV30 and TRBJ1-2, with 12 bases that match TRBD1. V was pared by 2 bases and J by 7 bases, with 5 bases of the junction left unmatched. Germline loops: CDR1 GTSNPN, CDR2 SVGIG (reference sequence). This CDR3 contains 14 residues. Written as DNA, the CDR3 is TGTGCCTGGAGTCCCGGGACAGGGGGCGGTGGCTACACCTTC. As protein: CAWSPGTGGGGYTF.

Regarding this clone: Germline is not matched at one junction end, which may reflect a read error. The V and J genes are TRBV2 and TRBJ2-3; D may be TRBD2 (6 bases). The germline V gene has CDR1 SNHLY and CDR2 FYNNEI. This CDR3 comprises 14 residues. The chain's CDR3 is CASGGTGTPLTRYF. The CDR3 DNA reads TGTGCCAGCGGCGGGACGGGCACCCCGTTGACGCGGTATTTT.

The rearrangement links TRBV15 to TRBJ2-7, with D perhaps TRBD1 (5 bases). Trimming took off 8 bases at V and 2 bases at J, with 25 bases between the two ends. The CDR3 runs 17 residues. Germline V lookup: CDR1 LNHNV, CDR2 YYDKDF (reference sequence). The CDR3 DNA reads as TGTGCCACCCAAAACACAATCCCGGGCAGGGCCCCCTACGAGCAGTACTTC. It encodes CATQNTIPGRAPYEQYF.

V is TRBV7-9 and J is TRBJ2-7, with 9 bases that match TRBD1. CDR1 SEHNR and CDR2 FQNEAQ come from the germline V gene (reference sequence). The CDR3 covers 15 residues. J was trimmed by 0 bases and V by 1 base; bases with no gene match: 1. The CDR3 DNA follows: TGTGCCAGCAGCTTAGGACAGGGGGTCTCCTACGAGCAGTACTTC. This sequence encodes CASSLGQGVSYEQYF.